The table lists the clone carrying this TCR beta chain with many counts. What it recognizes is unknown. This entry belongs to a study of neurological immune-mediated disorders. Sample time point: technical triplicate 3. Looked up from germline, CDR1 is KGHDR and CDR2 is SFDVKD. This CDR3 has 9 residues. Trimming left V 9 bases short and J 6 bases short, with 5 bases between. Overall study results and limits: The greatest TCR clonal expansion occurred in HTLV-1-associated myelopathy and the least in multiple sclerosis, which fell below healthy controls.

TCRdb recomputed calls from the 5' RACE reads with MiXCR, one row per CDR3 protein. This sample has about 42,000 distinct CDR3 sequences, with 20% to 25% found just once. The chain recombines TRBV24-1 with TRBJ2-7; no firm D call. Source material: PBMCs. The sequence was obtained from a man aged 55 to 70 with HTLV-1-associated myelopathy (HAM/TSP). The CDR3 loop is CATQAEQYF. DNA for the CDR3: TGTGCCACCCAGGCCGAGCAGTACTTC.